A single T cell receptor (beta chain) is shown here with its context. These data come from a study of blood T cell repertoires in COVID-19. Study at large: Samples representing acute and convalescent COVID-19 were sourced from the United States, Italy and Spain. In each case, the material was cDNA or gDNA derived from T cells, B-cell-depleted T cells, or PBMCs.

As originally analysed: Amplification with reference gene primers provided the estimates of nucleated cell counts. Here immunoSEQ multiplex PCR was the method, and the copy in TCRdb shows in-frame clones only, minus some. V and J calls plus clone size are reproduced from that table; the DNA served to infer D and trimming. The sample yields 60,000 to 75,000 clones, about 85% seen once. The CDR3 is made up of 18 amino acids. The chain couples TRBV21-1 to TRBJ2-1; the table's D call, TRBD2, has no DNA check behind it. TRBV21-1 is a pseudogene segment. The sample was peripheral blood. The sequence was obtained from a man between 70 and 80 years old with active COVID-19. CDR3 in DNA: TGTGCCAGCAGCAAAGGCACCCCGGGATCCCTCTCCTACAATGAGCAGTTCTTC. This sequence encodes CASSKGTPGSLSYNEQFF.